These T cell receptor beta chains were read from a single sample in a study of Tregs in tolerant kidney transplant recipients. Generated by immunoSEQ multiplex PCR, the TCRdb table keeps only in-frame clones and is missing some. This sample has around 230,000 clones, with more than 65% found just once. Material: CD4+ T cells from blood. Every receptor here comes from a human donor in good health. Each CDR3 is given with its conserved first and last residue. Fields, in order: CDR3 protein, CDR3 DNA, D gene, clone size, V gene, J gene. D genes are given only for firm matches. Not every row has a clone size; where given, it reads once, few, many or a size class.

CSVEARGDYGYTF,TGCAGCGTTGAAGCCAGGGGTGACTATGGCTACACCTTC,.,.,TRBV29-1,TRBJ1-2
CASSVVGVDTQYF,TGTGCCAGCAGCGTAGTGGGGGTAGATACGCAGTATTTT,.,once,TRBV9,TRBJ2-3
CASSDKPRLITDTQYF,TGTGCCAGCAGCGATAAGCCCAGGTTAATCACAGATACGCAGTATTTT,.,.,TRBV13,TRBJ2-3
CASSDISGTGLSYEQYF,TGTGCCAGCAGTGACATCTCCGGGACAGGGTTATCCTACGAGCAGTACTTC,TRBD1,.,TRBV6-1,TRBJ2-7
CASQGQGSEKLFF,TGTGCCAGCCAAGGACAGGGTAGTGAAAAACTGTTTTTT,TRBD1,few,TRBV27,TRBJ1-4
CASSLEVDQPQHF,TGTGCCAGCAGCTTAGAGGTAGATCAGCCCCAGCATTTT,.,.,TRBV7-8,TRBJ1-5
CASSSGTGFSGANVLTF,TGTGCCAGCAGCTCCGGGACAGGTTTCTCTGGGGCCAACGTCCTGACTTTC,TRBD1,once,TRBV11-2,TRBJ2-6
CASSTGTAFQETQYF,TGTGCCAGCAGTACGGGGACAGCTTTCCAAGAGACCCAGTACTTC,TRBD1,.,TRBV7-2,TRBJ2-5
CASSLQQNEQYF,TGCGCCAGCAGCTTGCAACAGAACGAGCAGTACTTC,.,.,TRBV5-1,TRBJ2-7
CASSLFTSEETQYF,TGCGCCAGCAGCTTGTTTACTAGCGAAGAGACCCAGTACTTC,TRBD2,.,TRBV5-1,TRBJ2-5
CASSSQSGIYGYTF,TGCGCCAGCAGCTCACAATCCGGGATCTATGGCTACACCTTC,.,.,TRBV5-1,TRBJ1-2
CSVVPGADTGELFF,TGCAGCGTTGTTCCGGGGGCGGACACCGGGGAGCTGTTTTTT,.,once,TRBV29-1,TRBJ2-2
CASSPGRSATNEKLFF,TGCGCCAGCAGCCCCGGGCGGTCTGCAACTAATGAAAAACTGTTTTTT,.,.,TRBV5-1,TRBJ1-4
CASSQGQAGNTIYF,TGCGCCAGCAGCCAAGGACAGGCTGGAAACACCATATATTTT,TRBD1,.,TRBV5-1,TRBJ1-3
CAISGYQETQYF,TGTGCCATCAGTGGGTACCAAGAGACCCAGTACTTC,.,.,TRBV10-3,TRBJ2-5